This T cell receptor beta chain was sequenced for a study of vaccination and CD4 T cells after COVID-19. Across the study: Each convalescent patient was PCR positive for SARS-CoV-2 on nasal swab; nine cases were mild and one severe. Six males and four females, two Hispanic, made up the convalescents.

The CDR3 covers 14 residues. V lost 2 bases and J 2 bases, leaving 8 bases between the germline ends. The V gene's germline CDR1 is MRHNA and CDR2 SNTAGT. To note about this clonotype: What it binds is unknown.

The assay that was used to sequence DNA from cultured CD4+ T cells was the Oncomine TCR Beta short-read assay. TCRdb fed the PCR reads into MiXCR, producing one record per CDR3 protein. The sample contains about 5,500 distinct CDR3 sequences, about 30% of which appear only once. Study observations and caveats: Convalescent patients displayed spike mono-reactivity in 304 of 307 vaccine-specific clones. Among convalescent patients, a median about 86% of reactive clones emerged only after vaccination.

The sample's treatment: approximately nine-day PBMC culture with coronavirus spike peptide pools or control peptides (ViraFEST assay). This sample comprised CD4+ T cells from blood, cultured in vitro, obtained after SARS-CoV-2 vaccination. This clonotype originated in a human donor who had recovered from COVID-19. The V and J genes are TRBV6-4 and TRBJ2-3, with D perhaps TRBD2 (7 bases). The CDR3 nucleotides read TGTGCCAGCAGTGACGGGGGGGCCACAGATACGCAGTATTTT. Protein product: CASSDGGATDTQYF.